The 12 T cell receptor beta chains in this list originate from one sample, sequenced in a study of T cell responses to AZD1222 COVID-19 vaccine. TCRdb keeps only in-frame clones here, not all; method: immunoSEQ multiplex PCR. This table holds about 140,000 clones, roughly 90% found once. The material sequenced was peripheral blood, taken on day 0 of AZD1222 vaccination. The receptors come from an adult in good health.

The CDR3 nucleotides are TGTGCCAGCAGCCCCAGGGCTGGGGCTGAAGCTTTCTTT. It specifies CASSPRAGAEAFF. This chain links TRBV3-1 (or the pseudogene TRBV3-2) with TRBJ1-1; tentative D call: TRBD1 (5 bases). CDR1 LGHDT and CDR2 YNNKEL come from the germline V gene (reference sequence). Trimming removed 4 bases from V and 6 bases from J, with 12 bases in between. The CDR3 is made up of 13 amino acids.

This chain connects TRBV6-6 to TRBJ2-5, with 8 bases that match TRBD2. This CDR3 has 16 amino acids. V gave up 0 bases and J gave up 5 bases; unmatched junction bases: 8. Per germline, CDR1 MNHNY and CDR2 SVGAGI (reference sequence). In nucleotides, the CDR3 is TGTGCCAGCAGTTACTCGAGGCTAGCGGGTATGGAGACCCAGTACTTC. Its protein is CASSYSRLAGMETQYF.

V gene TRBV7-8 combines with J gene TRBJ1-5; D gene uncertain. The CDR3 sequence is 16 residues long. Germline V gene lookup returns CDR1 SGHVS and CDR2 FQNEAQ. The V gene lost 3 bases and the J gene lost 4 bases, with 16 bases spanning the gap. This CDR3 is CASSFSSLYGNQPQHF. CDR3 in DNA: TGTGCCAGCAGCTTTAGTTCGTTATACGGGAATCAGCCCCAGCATTTT.

The gene calls are TRBV2 and TRBJ2-5, with 8 bases identical to TRBD1. V trimming: 6 bases; J trimming: 4 bases; junction bases outside the gene matches: 10. The CDR3 is 15 residues long. Germline V gene sequence: CDR1 SNHLY, CDR2 FYNNEI. The CDR3 loop is CASSQWTGNPETQYF. Written as DNA, the CDR3 is TGTGCCAGCAGCCAATGGACAGGGAACCCAGAGACCCAGTACTTC.

The CDR3 protein is CASSYGPYNSPLHF. The CDR3, as DNA: TGTGCCAGCAGTTACGGGCCATATAATTCACCCCTCCACTTT. This sequence joins TRBV6-2 or TRBV6-3 and TRBJ1-6; D remains ambiguous. Germline V gene sequence: CDR1 MNHEY, CDR2 SVGEGT. The CDR3 runs 14 residues. Trimming left V 2 bases short and J 4 bases short, with 6 bases between.

This clone was detected once. This sequence joins TRBV6-5 and TRBJ1-1; D remains ambiguous. Germline CDR1 and CDR2: MNHEY and SVGAGI. V was shortened by 6 bases and J by 3 bases, with 11 bases between the two germline ends. The CDR3 is 13 residues long. The CDR3: CASSVRGDTEAFF. CDR3 coding DNA: TGTGCCAGCAGCGTACGAGGTGACACTGAAGCTTTCTTT.

The chain links TRBV7-3 to TRBJ2-1, with D possibly being TRBD2 (5 bases). Germline CDR1 SGHTA, CDR2 FQGTGA. Deletions cut 0 bases from V and 7 bases from J, with 10 bases between. The CDR3 runs to 14 residues. DNA for the CDR3: TGTGCCAGCAGCTTAACGGAGGTAGGGAATGAGCAGTTCTTC. Translating it yields CASSLTEVGNEQFF. Supplemented by reference TRBV7-3 and TRBJ2-1, the full variable domain reads GAGVSQTPSNKVTEKGKYVELRCDPISGHTALYWYRQSLGQGPEFLIYFQGTGAADDSGLPNDRFFAVRPEGSVSTLKIQRTERGDSAVYLCASSLTEVGNEQFFGPGTRLTVL.

The chain carries TRBV9 and TRBJ2-1; the D gene could be TRBD1 or TRBD2 (5 bases each). Trimming stripped 2 bases from V and 1 base from J, with 13 bases between. The CDR3 loop spans 16 amino acids. From germline, CDR1 is SGDLS and CDR2 YYNGEE. The CDR3 loop reads CASSVGGLSSYNEQFF. The CDR3 bases are TGTGCCAGCAGCGTTGGGGGTTTGAGTTCCTACAATGAGCAGTTCTTC.

The chain is built from TRBV12-5 and TRBJ2-1, with 12 bases that match TRBD2. The CDR3 contains 15 residues. Germline assignment: CDR1 LGHNT and CDR2 FRNRAP. The J segment lost 9 bases and the V segment lost 6 bases, leaving 9 bases of the junction unmatched. The CDR3 is CASGERLAGDIEQFF. CDR3 nucleotide sequence: TGTGCTAGTGGCGAGCGACTAGCGGGAGACATTGAGCAGTTCTTC.

This chain uses TRBV2 with TRBJ2-3; D gene unclear. With 8 bases removed from V and 2 bases from J, the gap between germline ends came to 14 bases. The CDR3 loop spans 14 amino acids. From germline, CDR1 is SNHLY and CDR2 FYNNEI. CDR3 bases: TGTGCCAGCTCCTCGACTGGAATCACAGATACGCAGTATTTT. Its protein product is CASSSTGITDTQYF.

The chain couples TRBV9 to TRBJ2-5, with 9 bases fitting TRBD1. V lost 4 bases, J lost 10 bases, and 14 bases stayed unmatched. CDR1 is SGDLS and CDR2 is YYNGEE in the germline V gene. The CDR3 is 15 amino acids. The DNA of the CDR3 is TGTGCCAGCAGCACCCGGACAGGGGCGAGGGAGGGCCAGTACTTC. Amino acid sequence: CASSTRTGAREGQYF.

The J gene is TRBJ2-7, the V gene TRBV4-3; TRBD2 is a possible D gene (5 bases). The germline CDR1 and CDR2 sequences are LGHNA and YSLEER. This CDR3 contains 15 residues. With 1 base removed from V and 3 bases from J, the gap between germline ends came to 13 bases. For the CDR3, the DNA is TGCGCCAGCAGCCAAGCGGCGGGCGATTACTACGAGCAGTACTTC. This sequence encodes CASSQAAGDYYEQYF.